A selection of T cell receptor beta chains follows, all from one sample in a study of human T cells and chemical hapten exposure. MiXCR was run by TCRdb on the 5' RACE reads, yielding one entry per CDR3 protein. Here the sample spans 100,000 to 120,000 distinct CDR3 sequences, 19% being singletons. The receptor source for this set is a human donor in good health. CDR3s include the opening cysteine and the closing phenylalanine or tryptophan. The D gene is left open where the match is weak. Only part of the rows carry a size: once, few, many, or a class if the clone is expanded.

NA TRBJ1-2 TRBV5-8 NA TGTGCCAGCAGTCCGCAGCAGCCCCTGCGAGTCTATGGCTACACCTTC CASSPQQPLRVYGYTF
NA TRBJ1-5 TRBV28 NA TGTGCCAGCAGCCCGAACGGGCAGCCCCAGCATTTT CASSPNGQPQHF
few TRBJ1-2 TRBV27 TRBD1 TGTGCCAGCAGTTTATGGAGGGGACAGGGCTACACCTTC CASSLWRGQGYTF
NA TRBJ1-6 TRBV28 TRBD1 TGTGCCACGCAACTTACAGGGGGCTCCTATAATTCACCCCTCCACTTT CATQLTGGSYNSPLHF
NA TRBJ2-2 TRBV23-1 TRBD1 TGCGCCAGCAGCCCACCAAGGGGGCGCACCGGGGAGCTGTTTTTT CASSPPRGRTGELFF
NA TRBJ1-2 TRBV20-1 NA TGCAGTGCTAGTTATCGAGCTGTTATTAACTATGGCTACACCTTC CSASYRAVINYGYTF
few TRBJ1-1 TRBV29-1 TRBD1 TGCAGCGTTCACAGGGGCACCAACACTGAAGCTTTCTTT CSVHRGTNTEAFF
NA TRBJ2-6 TRBV18 TRBD1 TGTGCCAGCTCACCAGGGACAGGGGGCTCTGGGGCCAACGTCCTGACTTTC CASSPGTGGSGANVLTF
NA TRBJ2-3 TRBV4-1 NA TGCGCCAGCAGCCAAGTTTTGGCAGGGGCAGATACGCAGTATTTT CASSQVLAGADTQYF
NA TRBJ1-1 TRBV7-9 TRBD1 TGTGCCAGCAGCTTTACGAGTGTAGGGGGCGCAGGAGGCACTGAAGCTTTCTTT CASSFTSVGGAGGTEAFF
few TRBJ2-7 TRBV6-6 NA TGTGCCAGCAGTTACGGGCAGGACTCCTACGAGCAGTACTTC CASSYGQDSYEQYF
NA TRBJ2-1 TRBV12-3/TRBV12-4 TRBD2 TGTGCCAGCAGTTTAGGACTAGCAACGACTCATTTC CASSLGLATTHF
few TRBJ2-1 TRBV3-1 NA TGTGCCAGCAGCCAAGATCCTGCCTGGAGTGAGCAGTTCTTC CASSQDPAWSEQFF
few TRBJ2-7 TRBV2 NA TGTGCCAGCAAAACGACCGGGGGCTACGAGCAGTACTTC CASKTTGGYEQYF
few TRBJ2-3 TRBV24-1 NA TGTGCCACCAGTGACTCCGCAGTGGACTCTAGCACAGATACGCAGTATTTT CATSDSAVDSSTDTQYF
few TRBJ1-1 TRBV3-1 NA TGTGCCAGCAGAAAACACCACAACACTGAAGCTTTCTTT CASRKHHNTEAFF
NA TRBJ2-2 TRBV13 NA TGTGCCAGCAGCTTAGGATTTGGAGGGGTTTTCGCGAACACCGGGGAGCTGTTTTTT CASSLGFGGVFANTGELFF
NA TRBJ2-1 TRBV4-1 NA TGCGCCAGCAGCCAGGCGAAGAGCTCCTACAATGAGCAGTTCTTC CASSQAKSSYNEQFF
many TRBJ2-3 TRBV28 TRBD2 TGTGCCAGCTCTCGTTCGGGAGGCCGTACAGATACGCAGTATTTT CASSRSGGRTDTQYF
NA TRBJ2-3 TRBV10-3 NA TGTGCCGTGGCGAGCACAGATACGCAGTATTTT CAVASTDTQYF
NA TRBJ1-2 TRBV6-5 NA TGTGCCAGCAGTTATGAAGGCGGAGCACTACTTACGGGGGGCTACACCTTC CASSYEGGALLTGGYTF
NA TRBJ2-1 TRBV10-3 TRBD2 TGTGCCATCAGTTATAAACTAGCGGGAGGGCCCTACAATGAGCAGTTCTTC CAISYKLAGGPYNEQFF
NA TRBJ2-5 TRBV11-2 TRBD2 TGTGCCAGCACCTTGGGTAGCGGGAGTGGGGAGACCCAGTACTTC CASTLGSGSGETQYF
once TRBJ1-2 TRBV19 NA TGTGCCAGTAGTGTAAGGAGCGGCAGTCAGGGCTATGGCTACACCTTC CASSVRSGSQGYGYTF
few TRBJ2-7 TRBV28 NA TGTGCCAGCGGTCCAGGGGTTCGGCCTACCGACGAGCAGTACTTC CASGPGVRPTDEQYF
few TRBJ2-5 TRBV10-1 TRBD1 TGCGCCAGCAGTGAAGGGGGGACAGGAACGCAAGAGACCCAGTACTTC CASSEGGTGTQETQYF
few TRBJ2-7 TRBV28 TRBD1 TGTGCCAGCAGTCCTGGGGGACAGGGGGCCTACGAGCAGTACTTC CASSPGGQGAYEQYF
few TRBJ2-7 TRBV28 TRBD1 TGTGCCAGCAAGAGGGGGCCCTACGAGCAGTACTTC CASKRGPYEQYF
few TRBJ2-7 TRBV6-2/TRBV6-3 NA TGTGCCAGCAGTTATTCAGGGATTTACGAGCAGTACTTC CASSYSGIYEQYF
NA TRBJ2-3 TRBV20-1 TRBD2 TGCAGTGCTAGAGGACTAGCGGGAGGCACAGATACGCAGTATTTT CSARGLAGGTDTQYF
NA TRBJ2-1 TRBV6-6 NA TGTGCCGCCCAGGACAGGGGGGGGACTAGCGGCAACAATGAGCAGTTCTTC CAAQDRGGTSGNNEQFF
few TRBJ1-4 TRBV12-3/TRBV12-4 TRBD1 TGTGCCAGCAGTTTGACAGGGGCAACTAATGAAAAACTGTTTTTT CASSLTGATNEKLFF
once TRBJ1-3 TRBV28 NA TGTGCCAGCAGTTTCCCCTCTCGATTGAGTACCATATATTTT CASSFPSRLSTIYF
NA TRBJ2-7 TRBV20-1 NA TGCAGTGCTAGAGATCGGACCTCCGGCTACGAGCAGTACTTC CSARDRTSGYEQYF
once TRBJ2-7 TRBV18 NA TGTGCCAGCTCACCACGCTCTGGGTGGAACGACGAGCAGTACTTC CASSPRSGWNDEQYF
NA TRBJ2-1 TRBV4-1 TRBD2 TGCGCCAGCAGCCAAGATATCACTAGCGGGAATTTAGGGGACAATGAGCAGTTCTTC CASSQDITSGNLGDNEQFF
few TRBJ1-5 TRBV5-1 NA TGCGCCAGCAGTCAGGGTCCGTCTTCTCAGCCCCAGCATTTT CASSQGPSSQPQHF